A selection of T cell receptor beta chains follows, all from one sample in a study of identical twins. A single record per CDR3 protein comes from TCRdb applying MiXCR to the 5' RACE reads. The data contain more than 200,000 distinct CDR3 sequences, more than 13% of them singletons. Sequenced: memory (CD45RO+) T cells sorted from blood. These receptors came from a woman aged 18-29 years in good health. CDR3s include the opening cysteine and the closing phenylalanine or tryptophan. The D gene is left open where the match is weak. Rows may omit the clone size; those that give it use once, few, many or a size class.

-	TRBV28	-	TRBJ1-5	CASSPDAGDQPQHF	TGTGCCAGCAGTCCGGACGCCGGGGATCAGCCCCAGCATTTT
-	TRBV3-1	-	TRBJ2-2	CASSRDNANTGELFF	TGTGCCAGCAGCCGGGACAACGCGAACACCGGGGAGCTGTTTTTT
few	TRBV20-1	-	TRBJ2-1	CSASGSRFGVNEQFF	TGCAGTGCTAGCGGGAGTAGGTTCGGAGTCAATGAGCAGTTCTTC
-	TRBV5-5	-	TRBJ2-7	CASSLIGAGQYF	TGTGCCAGCAGCTTAATCGGAGCTGGGCAGTACTTC
many	TRBV5-5	-	TRBJ2-5	CASSNGQLNQETQYF	TGTGCCAGCAGCAATGGACAGTTGAACCAAGAGACCCAGTACTTC
-	TRBV28	TRBD1	TRBJ2-5	CASRRQGGKTQYF	TGTGCCAGCAGAAGACAGGGTGGAAAGACCCAGTACTTC
-	TRBV20-1	-	TRBJ2-3	CSARGGGSTDTQYF	TGCAGTGCTAGAGGGGGCGGGAGCACAGATACGCAGTATTTT
few	TRBV6-2/TRBV6-3	TRBD1	TRBJ2-1	CASSRPRQGNEQFF	TGTGCCAGCAGCCGACCCAGACAGGGGAATGAGCAGTTCTTC
few	TRBV20-1	-	TRBJ2-1	CSANPPGFGNEQFF	TGCAGTGCTAACCCCCCCGGGTTTGGCAATGAGCAGTTCTTC
few	TRBV29-1	-	TRBJ1-1	CSVVEQALTEAFF	TGCAGCGTTGTGGAACAGGCCTTAACTGAAGCTTTCTTT
-	TRBV20-1	-	TRBJ2-5	CSAAARGETQYF	TGCAGTGCTGCGGCACGGGGAGAGACCCAGTACTTC
few	TRBV5-1	TRBD2	TRBJ2-7	CASSAGLGIPYEQYF	TGCGCCAGCAGCGCCGGACTAGGTATCCCCTACGAGCAGTACTTC
few	TRBV9	TRBD1	TRBJ1-1	CASSADREEWWNTEAFF	TGTGCCAGCAGCGCAGACAGGGAAGAATGGTGGAACACTGAAGCTTTCTTT
many	TRBV12-3/TRBV12-4	TRBD1	TRBJ2-7	CASSPQDRAYEQYF	TGTGCCAGCAGTCCACAGGACAGGGCGTACGAGCAGTACTTC
few	TRBV11-2	TRBD2	TRBJ2-1	CASRYDSGRASEQFF	TGTGCCAGCAGGTACGATAGCGGGAGGGCCAGTGAGCAGTTCTTC
-	TRBV11-2	-	TRBJ2-3	CASSPRDSSSSQYF	TGTGCCAGCAGCCCCCGCGACAGCTCTTCCTCGCAGTATTTT
-	TRBV12-3/TRBV12-4	TRBD1	TRBJ2-3	CASSFQGRQGDTQYF	TGTGCCAGCAGTTTTCAAGGGCGACAGGGAGATACGCAGTATTTT
few	TRBV28	TRBD1	TRBJ1-2	CASTIQGGPSGGYTF	TGTGCCAGCACCATACAGGGGGGGCCGAGCGGAGGCTACACCTTC
few	TRBV12-3/TRBV12-4	TRBD2	TRBJ2-1	CASSLARAGGSYSYNEQFF	TGTGCCAGCAGTTTAGCGCGGGCCGGGGGGTCCTACTCCTACAATGAGCAGTTCTTC
few	TRBV27	-	TRBJ1-1	CASSQANPLQAFF	TGTGCCAGCTCCCAGGCCAACCCTCTCCAAGCTTTCTTT
few	TRBV15	TRBD2	TRBJ2-3	CATSRASGGGSDTQYF	TGTGCCACCAGCAGAGCTAGCGGGGGAGGGTCGGATACGCAGTATTTT
many	TRBV6-4	TRBD2	TRBJ2-2	CASSETSETGELFF	TGTGCCAGCAGTGAGACTAGCGAAACCGGGGAGCTGTTTTTT
few	TRBV3-1	-	TRBJ2-5	CASSQDPDRGFSATRETQYF	TGTGCCAGCAGCCAAGATCCCGACAGAGGTTTTTCGGCAACAAGAGAGACCCAGTACTTC
few	TRBV13	TRBD2	TRBJ2-1	CASSLGGTSYEQFF	TGTGCCAGCAGCTTAGGGGGGACTAGTTATGAGCAGTTCTTC
many	TRBV29-1	TRBD2	TRBJ2-3	CSVGASGGSDTQYF	TGCAGCGTTGGGGCTAGCGGGGGCTCAGATACGCAGTATTTT
-	TRBV7-6	-	TRBJ1-5	CASSLGQDQPQHF	TGTGCCAGCAGCTTAGGTCAGGATCAGCCCCAGCATTTT
few	TRBV5-1	TRBD2	TRBJ2-1	CASSPQGTSSYNEQFF	TGCGCCAGCAGCCCGCAAGGGACTAGTTCCTACAATGAGCAGTTCTTC
-	TRBV27	-	TRBJ2-5	CASSLGGNQETQYF	TGTGCCAGCAGTTTAGGAGGCAACCAAGAGACCCAGTACTTC
medium-sized	TRBV7-9	TRBD2	TRBJ2-7	CASNAGDSYEQYF	TGTGCCTCGAACGCGGGGGACTCCTACGAGCAGTACTTC
many	TRBV7-9	-	TRBJ2-1	CASYGAGAYNEQFF	TGTGCCAGCTACGGGGCAGGGGCGTACAATGAGCAGTTCTTC
few	TRBV20-1	TRBD2	TRBJ2-5	CSASSGLVPKNQETQYF	TGCAGTGCTAGCTCCGGACTAGTCCCCAAGAACCAAGAGACCCAGTACTTC
-	TRBV12-3/TRBV12-4	-	TRBJ1-1	CASSFSGMNTEAFF	TGTGCCAGCAGTTTTTCGGGGATGAACACTGAAGCTTTCTTT
-	TRBV28	-	TRBJ1-2	CASSMVYGYTF	TGTGCCAGCAGTATGGTCTATGGCTACACCTTC
few	TRBV3-1	-	TRBJ1-1	CASSPRWGRETEAFF	TGTGCCAGCAGCCCCCGTTGGGGGAGAGAGACTGAAGCTTTCTTT
few	TRBV25-1	TRBD2	TRBJ2-5	CASSAGTGGSQETQYF	TGTGCCAGCAGTGCAGGGACGGGGGGTAGCCAAGAGACCCAGTACTTC
few	TRBV10-3	-	TRBJ2-7	CATSNSAYEQYF	TGTGCCACCAGCAACTCGGCCTACGAGCAGTACTTC
many	TRBV5-1	-	TRBJ1-1	CASSSSGYMNTEAFF	TGCGCCAGCAGCTCCTCGGGTTACATGAACACTGAAGCTTTCTTT
few	TRBV12-5	-	TRBJ2-5	CASGLVIGTQYF	TGTGCTAGTGGTTTGGTAATTGGTACCCAGTACTTC
few	TRBV20-1	-	TRBJ1-2	CSVSNYGYTF	TGCAGTGTATCTAACTATGGCTACACCTTC
-	TRBV5-5	-	TRBJ2-3	CASSLATGTDTQYF	TGTGCCAGCAGCTTGGCAACAGGCACAGATACGCAGTATTTT
many	TRBV10-2	TRBD1	TRBJ2-7	CASAGTAPSYEQYF	TGCGCCAGCGCAGGGACAGCTCCTTCCTACGAGCAGTACTTC
-	TRBV10-3	TRBD2	TRBJ2-1	CAISGTSGNNEQFF	TGTGCCATCAGTGGGACTAGCGGGAACAATGAGCAGTTCTTC
-	TRBV30	-	TRBJ1-3	CAWTREGNTIYF	TGTGCCTGGACGAGGGAAGGAAACACCATATATTTT
-	TRBV5-1	-	TRBJ1-1	CASRAVFSNTEAFF	TGCGCCAGCAGGGCAGTCTTTTCTAACACTGAAGCTTTCTTT
few	TRBV27	-	TRBJ1-1	CASGAYTEAFF	TGTGCCAGCGGGGCTTATACGGAAGCTTTCTTT
-	TRBV29-1	-	TRBJ1-1	CSVVRAHFNTEAFF	TGCAGCGTCGTACGGGCGCACTTTAACACTGAAGCTTTCTTT
many	TRBV20-1	TRBD2	TRBJ2-1	CSARLLAGGRSSYNEQFF	TGCAGTGCTCGGCTACTAGCGGGGGGGCGAAGCTCCTACAATGAGCAGTTCTTC
-	TRBV5-1	-	TRBJ2-3	CASSFGGQTLSTDTQYF	TGCGCCAGCAGCTTCGGGGGACAGACCCTAAGCACAGATACGCAGTATTTT